This entry features one T cell receptor beta chain sequence. This sample is drawn from a study of blood T cell repertoires in COVID-19. The CDR3 loop spans 16 amino acids. CDR1 LGHNA and CDR2 YSLEER come from the germline V gene. V gave up 1 base and J gave up 8 bases, with 17 bases separating them. Generated by immunoSEQ multiplex PCR, the TCRdb table keeps only in-frame clones and is missing some. The sample lists 150,000 to 200,000 clones, approximately 87% occurring once. V is TRBV4-3 and J is TRBJ1-4, with a weak D call TRBD1 (5 bases). This receptor was taken from a woman aged 45-59 years who had recovered from COVID-19. The sequenced sample was PBMCs or T cells enriched from blood (not recorded which). Here the CDR3 DNA reads TGCGCCAGCAGCCAAGGGGGTGGGGCCCAGTGGGAAAAACTGTTTTTT. Amino acid sequence: CASSQGGGAQWEKLFF.